The entry below describes one TCR beta chain. The data originate from a study of blood T cell repertoires in COVID-19. Background on the study: Samples of COVID-19 (acute and convalescent) were obtained from the United States, Italy and Spain. From T cells, B-cell-depleted T cells, or PBMCs came the material, which was cDNA or gDNA.

Authors' processing steps: Reference gene primer amplification gave nucleated cell count estimates. Clones were sequenced by immunoSEQ multiplex PCR, and TCRdb holds only the in-frame ones, with some missing. V and J calls and clone size are copied from that table; D and trimming were computed from the DNA. The sample holds more than 95,000 clones, around four fifths seen once. The clonotype comes from a man aged 60 to 69 with acute or convalescent COVID-19. Sequences were obtained from peripheral blood.

CDR3 region: CASSLRTGAPDTQYF. The CDR3, as DNA: TGCGCCAGCAGCCTTCGGACAGGGGCCCCAGATACGCAGTATTTT. The chain has TRBV5-1 and TRBJ2-3; 9 positions match TRBD1. The CDR3 runs to 15 residues. J gave up 4 bases and V 4 bases, and 7 bases lay outside the gene matches. Germline V lookup: CDR1 SGHRS, CDR2 YFSETQ.